The 7 T cell receptor beta chains below come from one sample, sequenced in a study of early T cells in non-severe SARS-CoV-2 infection. Using its own MiXCR run on the 5' RACE reads, TCRdb lists one record per CDR3 protein. The sample has some 97,000 distinct CDR3 sequences, approximately 11% seen once; the top ten hold roughly 4.8%. The sample here was whole blood, taken at baseline. Receptors originate from an adult who was a healthcare worker with PCR-confirmed SARS-CoV-2 infection or an uninfected control (not recorded which).

This clonotype was picked up a small number of times. This chain connects TRBV7-9 to TRBJ1-2; D unclear. The CDR3 runs 14 residues. V lost 1 base, J lost 8 bases, and 14 bases lay in between. Germline V gene sequence: CDR1 SEHNR, CDR2 FQNEAQ (reference sequence). In DNA, the CDR3 is TGTGCCAGCAGCTTAGGACCCGATCCAGGCGGCTACACCTTC. Translated: CASSLGPDPGGYTF.

This clonotype was seen repeatedly, ten times or more. The chain carries TRBV9 and TRBJ1-2; tentatively, D is TRBD1 (5 bases). The CDR3 contains 14 residues. V lost 6 bases and J 4 bases, leaving 16 bases between the germline ends. Germline V gives CDR1 SGDLS, CDR2 YYNGEE. DNA of the CDR3: TGTGCCAGCACCCTAACCGGGGGTAGCTATGGCTACACCTTC. This gives the protein CASTLTGGSYGYTF.

This clonotype has ten or more counts. This chain connects TRBV13 to TRBJ2-2; possible D gene TRBD2, 7 bases. The V gene lost 7 bases and the J gene lost 4 bases, with 16 bases spanning the gap. In germline, CDR1 is PRHDT, CDR2 FYEKMQ (reference sequence). The CDR3 is 15 amino acids. This CDR3 is CASTTRGAGTGELFF. In nucleotides, the CDR3 is TGTGCCAGCACCACACGGGGGGCAGGCACCGGGGAGCTGTTTTTT.

This clonotype was seen many times. The chain uses TRBV6-2 or TRBV6-3 and TRBJ2-7, with D perhaps matching TRBD1 (6 bases). This CDR3 is built from 12 residues. Germline V gene sequence: CDR1 MNHEY, CDR2 SVGEGT. The V end lost 4 bases, the J end lost 4 bases, and 8 bases lay between the germline ends. The CDR3 is CASSSQGYEQYF. The DNA of the CDR3 is TGTGCCAGCAGTTCTCAGGGGTACGAGCAGTACTTC.

This clonotype was seen a handful of times. The rearrangement links TRBV5-1 to TRBJ2-2; D unclear. Germline values: CDR1 SGHRS, CDR2 YFSETQ. V lost 0 bases and J lost 4, with 13 bases in between. The CDR3 contains 16 residues. The CDR3 loop is CASSLDQLASTGELFF. CDR3 nucleotide sequence: TGCGCCAGCAGCTTGGACCAGTTAGCTAGCACCGGGGAGCTGTTTTTT.

Ten or more counts support this clonotype. CDR3 region: CAISESLGETQYF. CDR3 coding DNA: TGTGCCATCAGTGAGTCACTCGGAGAGACCCAGTACTTC. V and J are TRBV10-3 and TRBJ2-5; D is ambiguous. The CDR3 has 13 residues. The ends were cut back, 0 bases at V and 4 bases at J, with 6 bases in the middle. CDR1 is ENHRY and CDR2 is SYGVKD in the germline V gene.

This clonotype was found a few times. The chain recombines TRBV29-1 with TRBJ1-1; D possibly corresponds to TRBD1 (5 bases). The CDR3 is 13 amino acids. Trimming left V 7 bases short and J 0 bases short, with 12 bases between. Germline V gives CDR1 SQVTM, CDR2 ANQGSEA. Written as DNA, the CDR3 is TGCAGCGGCGCCGGGACGGTGAACACTGAAGCTTTCTTT. Protein sequence: CSGAGTVNTEAFF.